This T cell receptor (beta chain) was sequenced for a study of cytomegalovirus exposure and HLA in healthy donors. In the PCR, 60 Vbeta and 13 Jbeta primers were used. The repertoire was sequenced with immunoSEQ multiplex PCR; TCRdb's copy has only in-frame clones and lacks some. The repertoire holds tens of thousands of clones, with around 62% as singletons. Germline V gives CDR1 SGDLS, CDR2 YYNGEE. The CDR3 sequence is 16 residues long. The V gene end was trimmed by 0 bases and the J gene end by 2 bases; junction bases not matched to a gene: 4. This receptor was identified in a male donor in good health and CMV-seropositive. V usage is TRBV9 and J usage is TRBJ2-5, with TRBD2 matching over 10 bases. The specimen was PBMCs. The CDR3 is CASSVGERGGQETQYF. The CDR3 DNA reads TGTGCCAGCAGCGTAGGAGAGCGGGGGGGTCAAGAGACCCAGTACTTC.